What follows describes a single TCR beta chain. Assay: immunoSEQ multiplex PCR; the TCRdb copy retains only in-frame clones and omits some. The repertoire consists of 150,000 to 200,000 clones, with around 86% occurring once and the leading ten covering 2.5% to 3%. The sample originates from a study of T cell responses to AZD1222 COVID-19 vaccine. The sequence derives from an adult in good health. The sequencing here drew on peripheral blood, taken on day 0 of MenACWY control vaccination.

The CDR3 nucleotides read TGTGCCAGCAGCCGCGGGACTCTCGTCGGGGAGACCCAGTACTTC. Translated, it gives CASSRGTLVGETQYF. This rearrangement joins TRBV14 to TRBJ2-5, with D possibly being TRBD2 (6 bases). CDR1 and CDR2 from the germline V gene are SGHDN and FVKESK. CDR3 length: 15 amino acids. V lost 4 bases and J 5 bases, leaving 17 bases between the germline ends.